Presented here are 21 T cell receptor beta chains from one specimen sequenced in a study of blood T cell repertoires in COVID-19. Profiled with immunoSEQ multiplex PCR; TCRdb holds only in-frame clones, not every one. The sample lists some 170,000 clones, approximately 95% occurring once. Sequencing was done on a sample of peripheral blood. These receptors all stem from a woman aged 60-75 years with COVID-19, enrolled during active disease.

The chain is built from TRBV6-5 and TRBJ1-5; 9 bases are a match to TRBD1. CDR3 length: 15 residues. V was pared by 7 bases and J by 7 bases, with 11 bases of the junction left unmatched. The V gene's germline CDR1 is MNHEY and CDR2 SVGAGI. The CDR3 bases are TGTGCCAGCAACCCGGGACAGGGATCAAGACAGCCCCAGCATTTT. Protein sequence: CASNPGQGSRQPQHF.

The V gene is TRBV5-4, the J gene TRBJ2-3; 7 bases agree with TRBD1. Germline V gene data show CDR1 as SGHNT and CDR2 as YYREEE (reference sequence). With V trimmed by 0 bases and J by 2 bases, 3 bases remained unmatched. The CDR3 contains 15 residues. CDR3 sequence reads: CASSLDRGFTDTQYF. CDR3 coding DNA: TGTGCCAGCAGCTTGGACAGGGGTTTCACAGATACGCAGTATTTT. The full variable domain, its missing parts supplied by reference TRBV5-4 and TRBJ2-3, is ETGVTQSPTHLIKTRGQQVTLRCSSQSGHNTVSWYQQALGQGPQFIFQYYREEENGRGNFPPRFSGLQFPNYSSELNVNALELDDSALYLCASSLDRGFTDTQYFGPGTRLTVL.

This chain joins TRBV5-4 and TRBJ2-7; TRBD1 matches at 7 bases. Per germline, CDR1 SGHNT and CDR2 YYREEE (reference sequence). CDR3 length: 16 residues. Germline trimming cut 3 bases from V and 0 bases from J; bases unmatched to any gene: 9. CDR3 sequence: CASSSYRTGLSYEQYF. CDR3 DNA sequence: TGTGCCAGCAGCTCGTATCGGACAGGACTCTCCTACGAGCAGTACTTC.

This clone was seen a single time. The chain combines TRBV7-8 with TRBJ1-2; a possible D gene is TRBD1 (6 bases). V lost 6 bases to trimming and J lost 2 bases, with 13 bases between them. Germline CDR1 reads SGHVS; CDR2 reads FQNEAQ. The CDR3 is 14 residues long. The CDR3 DNA sequence: TGTGCCAGCAGTCTTCCAGGGGAAAACTATGGCTACACCTTC. Protein: CASSLPGENYGYTF. Combining the CDR3 with reference TRBV7-8 and TRBJ1-2 gives the whole variable domain GAGVSQSPRYKVAKRGQDVALRCDPISGHVSLFWYQQALGQGPEFLTYFQNEAQLDKSGLPSDRFFAERPEGSVSTLKIQRTQQEDSAVYLCASSLPGENYGYTFGSGTRLTVV.

V usage is TRBV6-2 or TRBV6-3 and J usage is TRBJ1-5; the match to TRBD1 covers 8 bases. The J segment lost 5 bases and the V segment lost 6 bases, leaving 6 bases of the junction unmatched. Looked up from germline, CDR1 is MNHEY and CDR2 is SVGEGT. The CDR3 runs to 14 residues. CDR3 residues: CASSPDREDQPQHF. CDR3 nucleotide sequence: TGTGCCAGCAGCCCGGACAGGGAAGATCAGCCCCAGCATTTT.

This chain connects TRBV4-1 to TRBJ2-7; 7 bases align to TRBD1. The CDR3 contains 14 residues. The germline CDR1 and CDR2 sequences are MGHRA and YSYEKL. The V and J ends lost 3 bases and 2 bases, in that order; junction bases with no gene match: 4. The CDR3: CASSQNRGPYEQYF. The CDR3, as DNA: TGCGCCAGCAGCCAGAACAGGGGTCCCTACGAGCAGTACTTC.

This chain links TRBV7-9 with TRBJ2-5; no clear D. V lost 8 bases and J 2 bases, leaving 15 bases between the germline ends. The CDR3 has 14 residues. Per the germline V gene, CDR1 is SEHNR and CDR2 is FQNEAQ (reference sequence). The CDR3, as DNA: TGTGCCAGCCGCCTCTCGGTAGTTCAAGAGACCCAGTACTTC. This translates into CASRLSVVQETQYF.

CDR3 in amino acids: CSGRTGTGEKLFF. The CDR3 nucleotides read TGCAGCGGAAGGACAGGGACTGGGGAAAAACTGTTTTTT. J is TRBJ1-4 and V is TRBV29-1; TRBD1 matches at 8 bases. The CDR3 runs to 13 residues. Germline CDR1 reads SQVTM; CDR2 reads ANQGSEA. Germline trimming cut 7 bases from V and 8 bases from J; bases unmatched to any gene: 9. The full variable domain, with the rest looked up from reference TRBV29-1 and TRBJ1-4, is SAVISQKPSRDICQRGTSLTIQCQVDSQVTMMFWYRQQPGQSLTLIATANQGSEATYESGFVIDKFPISRPNLTFSTLTVSNMSPEDSSIYLCSGRTGTGEKLFFGSGTQLSVL.

This chain uses TRBV6-5 with TRBJ1-2; 7 bases are shared with TRBD1. The junction had 7 bases not matched to a gene; V was cut back by 7 bases and J by 2 bases. The CDR3 sequence is 14 residues long. Germline V gene lookup returns CDR1 MNHEY and CDR2 SVGAGI. This chain's CDR3 is CASTPDRANYGYTF. The CDR3 nucleotides are TGTGCCAGCACCCCAGACAGGGCAAACTATGGCTACACCTTC.

The gene calls are TRBV23-1 and TRBJ2-1; 7 bases line up with TRBD2. TRBV23-1 belongs to the ORF category, with a function that is uncertain. J gave up 3 bases and V 0 bases, and 5 bases lay outside the gene matches. The CDR3 covers 16 residues. CDR3 bases: TGCGCCAGCAGTCAATCCAGGGACTACCTCTACAATGAGCAGTTCTTC. It translates to CASSQSRDYLYNEQFF.

This sequence joins TRBV6-6 and TRBJ1-1; D call uncertain. V was pared by 8 bases and J by 2 bases, with 12 bases between. Germline assignment: CDR1 MNHNY and CDR2 SVGAGI (reference sequence). This CDR3 has 13 amino acids. CDR3 sequence: CASCEGQNTEAFF. For the CDR3, the DNA is TGTGCCAGCTGCGAGGGTCAAAACACTGAAGCTTTCTTT.

This chain uses TRBV15 with TRBJ2-2, with 10 bases lining up with TRBD1. The CDR3 runs 16 residues. Trimming cost V 4 bases and J 6 bases; bases outside gene matches: 8. CDR1 and CDR2 from the germline V gene are LNHNV and YYDKDF (reference sequence). The CDR3 DNA sequence: TGTGCCACCAGCATGGACAGGGGGTTTTCGTCCGGGGAGCTGTTTTTT. This codes for CATSMDRGFSSGELFF.

The chain couples TRBV6-2 or TRBV6-3 to TRBJ1-2; 10 bases agree with TRBD1. Germline V CDR1 and CDR2: MNHEY, SVGEGT. CDR3 length: 14 amino acids. The V gene end was trimmed by 6 bases and the J gene end by 1 base; junction bases not matched to a gene: 2. The CDR3 loop reads CASSRDRGNYGYTF. In DNA, the CDR3 is TGTGCCAGCAGCCGGGACAGGGGTAACTATGGCTACACCTTC.

This sequence joins TRBV12-3 or TRBV12-4 and TRBJ1-5, with D possibly matching TRBD1 (6 bases). CDR3 length equals 13 residues. V was clipped by 3 bases and J by 5 bases, with 8 bases between them. The CDR3 nucleotides read TGTGCCAGCAGTTTGGGGGCCGATCAGCCCCAGCATTTT. It yields the protein CASSLGADQPQHF.

V is TRBV6-6 and J is TRBJ1-2; 12 positions match TRBD1. Per the germline V gene, CDR1 is MNHNY and CDR2 is SVGAGI (reference sequence). The CDR3 is 15 amino acids. The V gene end was trimmed by 5 bases and the J gene end by 7 bases; junction bases not matched to a gene: 8. The CDR3 protein is CASSGGTGGLSGYTF. CDR3 in DNA: TGTGCCAGCAGTGGGGGGACAGGGGGCCTCTCTGGCTACACCTTC.

The V call is TRBV5-1, the J call TRBJ2-2; tentative D call: TRBD1 (5 bases). The CDR3 is 14 residues long. V was cut by 0 bases and J by 5 bases, with 8 bases left in between. The germline V gene has CDR1 SGHRS and CDR2 YFSETQ. CDR3 sequence (DNA): TGCGCCAGCAGCTTGGGGACATTGACCGGGGAGCTGTTTTTT. Translation gives CASSLGTLTGELFF. Full variable domain (missing parts from reference TRBV5-1 and TRBJ2-2): KAGVTQTPRYLIKTRGQQVTLSCSPISGHRSVSWYQQTPGQGLQFLFEYFSETQRNKGNFPGRFSGRQFSNSRSEMNVSTLELGDSALYLCASSLGTLTGELFFGEGSRLTVL.

The gene calls are TRBV25-1 and TRBJ2-3; TRBD2 aligns across 14 bases. The V and J ends lost 2 bases and 5 bases, in that order; junction bases with no gene match: 0. CDR3 length: 15 residues. The V gene's germline CDR1 is MGHDK and CDR2 SYGVNS. The CDR3 protein is CASSEGLAGGDTQYF. In DNA form, the CDR3 reads TGTGCCAGCAGTGAAGGACTAGCGGGGGGAGATACGCAGTATTTT.

The genes are TRBV6-5 and TRBJ1-2; 7 bases match TRBD1. Germline V CDR1 and CDR2: MNHEY, SVGAGI. The CDR3 contains 14 residues. J gave up 4 bases and V 5 bases, and 7 bases lay outside the gene matches. The CDR3 here is CASSLRGSGYGYTF. CDR3 DNA: TGTGCCAGCAGTCTCAGGGGGAGCGGCTATGGCTACACCTTC.

The genes are TRBV3-1 (or the pseudogene TRBV3-2) and TRBJ2-7; no clear D gene. V gave up 1 base and J gave up 6 bases, with 10 bases separating them. The CDR3 loop spans 13 amino acids. CDR1 LGHDT and CDR2 YNNKEL come from the germline V gene (reference sequence). The CDR3 sequence is CASSQGPPGEQYF. The CDR3, as DNA: TGTGCCAGCAGCCAAGGTCCCCCCGGCGAGCAGTACTTC.

This clone has only a few counts. The chain's CDR3 is CASSLAGTYEQYF. The CDR3 region has the DNA TGTGCCAGCAGCTTGGCGGGGACCTACGAGCAGTACTTC. The chain combines TRBV5-4 with TRBJ2-7; a weak D match, TRBD2 (5 bases). CDR3 length: 13 residues. V was clipped by 0 bases and J by 2 bases, with 6 bases between them. Germline lookup yields CDR1 SGHNT and CDR2 YYREEE (reference sequence).

This chain connects TRBV7-2 to TRBJ2-7, with 7 bases matching TRBD2. The germline CDR1 and CDR2 sequences are SGHTA and FQGNSA. The V gene end was trimmed by 5 bases and the J gene end by 3 bases; junction bases not matched to a gene: 10. This CDR3 has 15 residues. The CDR3 nucleotides are TGTGCCAGCAGCGCCAGCCCGGGGGGATTCTACGAGCAGTACTTC. Translating gives CASSASPGGFYEQYF.